This passage covers 5 T cell receptor beta chains from one sample sequenced in a study of post-analysis software for immune sequencing data. Whole-study results and caveats: TRBV5-6, TRBV5-1 and TRBV20-1 were among several TRBV segments more frequent in patients than controls.

Their antigens remain unidentified. Included in the TCR beta cDNA libraries were unique molecular identifiers. One entry per CDR3 protein, called by TCRdb with MiXCR from the PCR reads. Of 650,000 to 900,000 distinct CDR3 sequences in the sample, roughly 46% were seen once. Sequences were obtained from blood. The receptors derive from a girl aged 10 to 17 with multiple sclerosis.

This sequence joins TRBV7-9 and TRBJ2-5; 9 bases are a match to TRBD2. The V segment lost 3 bases and the J segment 1 base; nucleotides outside the gene matches: 12. This CDR3 is 18 amino acids long. The germline CDR1 and CDR2 sequences are SEHNR and FQNEAQ (reference sequence). As DNA, the CDR3 is TGTGCCAGCAGCTTCCCCTCCAGCGGGAGGTCGAGCCAAGAGACCCAGTACTTC. It translates to CASSFPSSGRSSQETQYF.

A few counts support this clonotype. This rearrangement joins TRBV5-4 to TRBJ2-7; TRBD2 agrees at 7 bases. J lost 4 bases, V lost 5 bases, and 6 bases had no gene match. Germline V gene lookup returns CDR1 SGHNT and CDR2 YYREEE (reference sequence). CDR3 length equals 13 residues. The CDR3 DNA reads as TGTGCCAGCAGGCGAGGCGGGGGATACGAGCAGTACTTC. Residues: CASRRGGGYEQYF.

The chain uses TRBV15 and TRBJ1-2; 7 positions agree with TRBD1. J was trimmed by 7 bases and V by 3 bases; bases with no gene match: 5. Germline loops: CDR1 LNHNV, CDR2 YYDKDF (reference sequence). The CDR3 is made up of 13 amino acids. This CDR3 reads CATSSYRGSGYTF. The CDR3 nucleotides are TGTGCCACCAGCAGTTACAGGGGCAGTGGCTACACCTTC.

In this sample, this clonotype turned up a few times. The chain is built from TRBV6-5 and TRBJ2-1; D unresolved. CDR3 length: 13 residues. V was pared by 5 bases and J by 14 bases, with 19 bases between. Germline V lookup: CDR1 MNHEY, CDR2 SVGAGI. The CDR3 reads CASSQRFDGREFF. The CDR3 region has the DNA TGTGCCAGCAGTCAACGGTTCGACGGACGGGAGTTCTTC.

The V and J genes are TRBV6-5 and TRBJ2-5; a possible D gene is TRBD1 (6 bases). Trimming shortened V by 5 bases and J by 4 bases, and 14 bases separated the two germline ends. The germline V gene has CDR1 MNHEY and CDR2 SVGAGI. The CDR3 spans 14 residues. In DNA, the CDR3 is TGTGCCAGCAGTCAACGACAGGTTGGAGAGACCCAGTACTTC. Its protein product is CASSQRQVGETQYF.